The 27 T cell receptor beta chains below come from one sample, sequenced in a study of blood T cell repertoires in COVID-19. Repertoires were generated with immunoSEQ multiplex PCR, while TCRdb's copy carries only in-frame clones and drops some. The table lists fewer than 300,000 clones, roughly 91% of them singletons, with around 0.84% in the top ten. Sequencing was done on a sample of peripheral blood. The origin of the receptors is a man younger than 40 with acute or convalescent COVID-19.

The rearrangement links TRBV5-4 to TRBJ1-1, with D perhaps matching TRBD1 (5 bases). CDR3 size: 17 residues. V lost 0 bases to trimming and J lost 0 bases, with 15 bases between them. CDR1 SGHNT and CDR2 YYREEE come from the germline V gene (reference sequence). CDR3 sequence reads: CASSLASGVRVNTEAFF. The DNA for the CDR3 is TGTGCCAGCAGCTTGGCGAGTGGTGTCAGGGTGAACACTGAAGCTTTCTTT.

The CDR3 here is CASSQDVARGEKLFF. Written as DNA, the CDR3 is TGCGCCAGCAGCCAAGATGTCGCTAGGGGCGAAAAACTGTTTTTT. The V and J genes are TRBV4-1 and TRBJ1-4; a weak D match, TRBD1 (5 bases). Trimming left V 0 bases short and J 8 bases short, with 13 bases between. CDR1 and CDR2 (germline): MGHRA, YSYEKL. The CDR3 loop spans 15 amino acids.

CDR3 in amino acids: CATRSWGGNTEAFF. DNA of the CDR3: TGTGCCACCCGAAGTTGGGGAGGGAACACTGAAGCTTTCTTT. This chain links TRBV24-1 with TRBJ1-1; no definite D call. CDR1 is KGHDR and CDR2 is SFDVKD in the germline V gene. The CDR3 runs to 14 residues. V dropped 9 bases and J dropped 1 base, with 14 bases sitting between them.

The chain couples TRBV29-1 to TRBJ1-1; TRBD1 aligns across 7 bases. Germline V gene sequence: CDR1 SQVTM, CDR2 ANQGSEA. Trimming cost V 5 bases and J 7 bases; bases outside gene matches: 7. The CDR3 spans 12 residues. Here the CDR3 reads CSVHDRAIEAFF. Here the CDR3 DNA reads TGCAGCGTTCATGACAGGGCCATTGAAGCTTTCTTT.

Notes on this clone: The junction does not match germline at one end; this may be a read error. V is TRBV6-6 and J is TRBJ1-6; 9 bases line up with TRBD1. Germline V gene sequence: CDR1 MNHNY, CDR2 SVGAGI (reference sequence). The CDR3 runs 16 residues. CDR3 loop: CASREQGASNNSPLHF. DNA of the CDR3: TGTGCCAGCAGGGAACAGGGGGCCTCCAATAATTCACCCCTCCACTTT.

The chain combines TRBV6-1 with TRBJ1-4, with D possibly being TRBD1 (5 bases). Germline V gene lookup returns CDR1 MNHNS and CDR2 SASEGT. V dropped 1 base and J dropped 7 bases, with 13 bases sitting between them. The CDR3 sequence is 15 residues long. In DNA, the CDR3 is TGTGCCAGCAGTGAAGGGGGCTACGGTATTGAAAAACTGTTTTTT. The encoded protein is CASSEGGYGIEKLFF.

This chain links TRBV4-1 with TRBJ2-6, with D perhaps matching TRBD1 (5 bases). The germline gives CDR1 MGHRA, CDR2 YSYEKL. This CDR3 spans 19 amino acids. With 1 base removed from V and 0 bases from J, the gap between germline ends came to 16 bases. The CDR3 DNA follows: TGCGCCAGCAGCCAAGGGTGGGGCAGCCACTACTCTGGGGCCAACGTCCTGACTTTC. Translation: CASSQGWGSHYSGANVLTF.

This sequence joins TRBV7-8 and TRBJ2-7, with D unclear. This CDR3 contains 15 residues. V shed 1 base and J shed 4 bases, with 14 bases lying between them. Per the germline V gene, CDR1 is SGHVS and CDR2 is FQNEAQ. The CDR3 DNA is TGTGCCAGCAGCTTAGAAGGCTTTACGGGTTACGAGCAGTACTTC. Translation gives CASSLEGFTGYEQYF.

The V and J genes are TRBV19 and TRBJ2-3; D is possibly TRBD2 (7 bases). Germline lookup yields CDR1 LNHDA and CDR2 SQIVND (reference sequence). Trimming took off 2 bases at V and 3 bases at J, with 12 bases between the two ends. The CDR3 totals 15 residues. The CDR3 is CASSIRGARTDTQYF. The CDR3 DNA reads TGTGCCAGTAGTATACGGGGGGCGAGGACAGATACGCAGTATTTT.

This chain links TRBV5-4 with TRBJ1-3, with no clear D. The germline gives CDR1 SGHNT, CDR2 YYREEE (reference sequence). V lost 0 bases and J 4 bases, leaving 5 bases between the germline ends. This CDR3 is built from 13 residues. The CDR3 DNA sequence: TGTGCCAGCAGCTTGGCGCGGGGAAACACCATATATTTT. Protein sequence: CASSLARGNTIYF.

The chain employs TRBV2 and TRBJ1-6, with a tentative D call TRBD1 (5 bases). This CDR3 contains 11 residues. V gave up 7 bases and J gave up 8 bases, with 6 bases separating them. From germline, CDR1 is SNHLY and CDR2 FYNNEI. In DNA, the CDR3 is TGTGCCAGCACAGGGTATTCACCCCTCCACTTT. Encoded protein: CASTGYSPLHF.

The genes are TRBV28 and TRBJ2-7, with D unresolved. This CDR3 spans 13 amino acids. Between the trimmed V and J ends, which lost 2 bases and 1 base, there was a span of 6 bases. Germline V gives CDR1 MDHEN, CDR2 SYDVKM. This chain's CDR3 is CASSLGVSYEQYF. The CDR3 bases are TGTGCCAGCAGTTTAGGAGTTTCCTACGAGCAGTACTTC.

The gene calls are TRBV19 and TRBJ2-3, with D possibly matching TRBD2 (6 bases). CDR3 length: 16 residues. Germline V gene sequence: CDR1 LNHDA, CDR2 SQIVND (reference sequence). V lost 6 bases and J 0 bases, leaving 16 bases between the germline ends. The CDR3 loop is CASRSFERVSTDTQYF. DNA of the CDR3: TGTGCCAGTAGATCCTTTGAGCGGGTTAGCACAGATACGCAGTATTTT.

V usage is TRBV6-5 and J usage is TRBJ2-7; 10 nucleotides agree with TRBD2. Germline V gene lookup returns CDR1 MNHEY and CDR2 SVGAGI. With 2 bases clipped from V and 5 bases from J, the junction kept 9 bases outside the gene matches. The CDR3 is 16 residues long. The CDR3 bases are TGTGCCAGCAGTTACCCAGTTAGCGGGGGGCAGAACGAGCAGTACTTC. This gives the protein CASSYPVSGGQNEQYF.

The chain joins TRBV5-1 to TRBJ2-1, with 10 positions matching TRBD1. The CDR3 has 14 residues. Germline V gene lookup returns CDR1 SGHRS and CDR2 YFSETQ. V gave up 7 bases and J gave up 8 bases; unmatched junction bases: 9. CDR3 sequence: CASFRTGGSDEQFF. Here the CDR3 DNA reads TGCGCCAGCTTCAGGACAGGGGGATCGGATGAGCAGTTCTTC. Full variable domain (rest looked up from reference TRBV5-1 and TRBJ2-1): KAGVTQTPRYLIKTRGQQVTLSCSPISGHRSVSWYQQTPGQGLQFLFEYFSETQRNKGNFPGRFSGRQFSNSRSEMNVSTLELGDSALYLCASFRTGGSDEQFFGPGTRLTVL.

V is TRBV30 and J is TRBJ1-5, with D maybe TRBD1 (6 bases). Trimming left V 0 bases short and J 8 bases short, with 11 bases between. Germline lookup yields CDR1 GTSNPN and CDR2 SVGIG (reference sequence). CDR3 length: 13 amino acids. The CDR3 coding sequence is TGTGCCTGGAGTGTGGGGGGGACAAAGCCCCAGCATTTT. Encoded protein: CAWSVGGTKPQHF.

The chain joins TRBV5-1 to TRBJ2-7, with TRBD1 matching 10 bases. V gave up 4 bases and J gave up 5 bases; unmatched junction bases: 6. The germline gives CDR1 SGHRS, CDR2 YFSETQ. The CDR3 is 14 amino acids. For the CDR3, the DNA is TGCGCCAGCAGCAGGACAGGGGGATTCGACGAGCAGTACTTC. Translating gives CASSRTGGFDEQYF.

The rearrangement uses TRBV28 and TRBJ1-4, with D hard to call. The CDR3 is 12 residues long. Per the germline V gene, CDR1 is MDHEN and CDR2 is SYDVKM. V was trimmed by 6 bases and J by 7 bases, leaving 9 bases between them. CDR3 region: CASRTTLEKLFF. The DNA for the CDR3 is TGTGCCAGCAGGACAACCCTTGAAAAACTGTTTTTT.

This chain links TRBV2 with TRBJ2-5, with 8 positions matching TRBD1. CDR1 and CDR2 (germline): SNHLY, FYNNEI. Trimming removed 8 bases from V and 5 bases from J; junction bases left unmatched: 7. This CDR3 contains 13 residues. In DNA form, the CDR3 reads TGTGCCAGCTACAGGGGGATCGGGGAGACCCAGTACTTC. It specifies CASYRGIGETQYF.

The V call is TRBV28, the J call TRBJ2-7; 9 bases line up with TRBD2. Germline CDR1 reads MDHEN; CDR2 reads SYDVKM. V was pared by 4 bases and J by 3 bases, with 7 bases of the junction left unmatched. This CDR3 is 15 amino acids long. This chain's CDR3 is CASSYSRLADYEQYF. The CDR3 DNA is TGTGCCAGCAGTTATAGCCGACTAGCGGACTACGAGCAGTACTTC.

The rearrangement joins TRBV18 to TRBJ2-7; 8 positions match TRBD1. The CDR3 runs 15 residues. In germline, CDR1 is KGHSH, CDR2 LQKENI. The trim removed 5 bases at V and 3 bases at J, leaving 9 bases unmatched. In DNA form, the CDR3 reads TGTGCCAGCTCAGTTGACAGGGGAAGGTTCTACGAGCAGTACTTC. It codes for CASSVDRGRFYEQYF.

This clone was detected only a few times. V is TRBV27 and J is TRBJ1-1; tentatively, D is TRBD1 (6 bases). The CDR3 extends over 14 amino acids. Germline loops: CDR1 MNHEY, CDR2 SMNVEV (reference sequence). With 8 bases removed from V and 1 base from J, the gap between germline ends came to 14 bases. This chain's CDR3 is CASGLRDTNTEAFF. For the CDR3, the DNA is TGTGCCAGCGGTCTCCGGGACACGAACACTGAAGCTTTCTTT.

This chain joins TRBV9 and TRBJ2-7; the D is unclear. The length of the CDR3 is 13 residues. Germline CDR1 SGDLS, CDR2 YYNGEE. The V gene lost 0 bases and the J gene lost 3 bases, with 7 bases spanning the gap. DNA for the CDR3: TGTGCCAGCAGCGTAGCTCACAGCTACGAGCAGTACTTC. Translating it yields CASSVAHSYEQYF.

The gene calls are TRBV30 and TRBJ2-1; 8 positions match TRBD2. The CDR3 sequence is 15 residues long. Germline lookup yields CDR1 GTSNPN and CDR2 SVGIG (reference sequence). With 0 bases clipped from V and 8 bases from J, the junction kept 9 bases outside the gene matches. The CDR3 loop is CAWSVSFSGRDEQFF. The CDR3 coding sequence is TGTGCCTGGAGTGTAAGTTTCTCCGGGAGGGATGAGCAGTTCTTC.

V gene TRBV2 combines with J gene TRBJ1-3, with 7 bases identical to TRBD1. From germline, CDR1 is SNHLY and CDR2 FYNNEI. The ends lost 9 bases at V and 3 bases at J; junction bases unmatched: 17. The CDR3 is made up of 17 amino acids. The CDR3 region is CASSLQGSGLGGNTIYF. The CDR3 DNA reads as TGTGCCAGTTCCTTACAGGGGTCAGGTCTCGGTGGAAACACCATATATTTT.

V usage is TRBV4-2 and J usage is TRBJ2-5, with D possibly matching TRBD2 (5 bases). The CDR3 extends over 15 amino acids. Per germline, CDR1 LGHNA and CDR2 YNFKEQ. Trimming took 3 bases from V and 5 from J, leaving 16 bases between them. The CDR3 nucleotides read TGTGCCAGCAGCCACCCCGGGGTGAAGACGGAGACCCAGTACTTC. Its protein is CASSHPGVKTETQYF.

The table lists this clone with a count of one. J is TRBJ1-6 and V is TRBV27; maybe TRBD1 (6 bases). Germline V gives CDR1 MNHEY, CDR2 SMNVEV (reference sequence). The CDR3 spans 16 residues. The V and J ends lost 6 bases and 10 bases respectively, with 22 bases between them. The DNA of the CDR3 is TGTGCCAGCAGACTAAAAAGCCCCGGGACAAACTCACCCCTCCACTTT. This sequence encodes CASRLKSPGTNSPLHF.